The clone carrying this TCR beta chain was found many times. TCRdb re-derived calls from the RT-PCR reads in MiXCR, one entry per CDR3 protein. The sample lists almost 700,000 distinct CDR3 sequences, 14% seen once, with roughly 3.6% in the top ten. CDR1 and CDR2 from the germline V gene are SGHTA and FQGNSA. The CDR3 is 15 residues long. With V trimmed by 4 bases and J by 7 bases, 6 bases remained unmatched. The chain combines TRBV7-2 with TRBJ2-1; 11 bases align to TRBD1. The source is a female donor in good health, serving as a healthy control. The sample comprised memory CD4+ T cells from blood. Written as DNA, the CDR3 is TGTGCCAGCAGCTCCGGACAGGGGGCCTTTAATGAGCAGTTCTTC. Its protein is CASSSGQGAFNEQFF.